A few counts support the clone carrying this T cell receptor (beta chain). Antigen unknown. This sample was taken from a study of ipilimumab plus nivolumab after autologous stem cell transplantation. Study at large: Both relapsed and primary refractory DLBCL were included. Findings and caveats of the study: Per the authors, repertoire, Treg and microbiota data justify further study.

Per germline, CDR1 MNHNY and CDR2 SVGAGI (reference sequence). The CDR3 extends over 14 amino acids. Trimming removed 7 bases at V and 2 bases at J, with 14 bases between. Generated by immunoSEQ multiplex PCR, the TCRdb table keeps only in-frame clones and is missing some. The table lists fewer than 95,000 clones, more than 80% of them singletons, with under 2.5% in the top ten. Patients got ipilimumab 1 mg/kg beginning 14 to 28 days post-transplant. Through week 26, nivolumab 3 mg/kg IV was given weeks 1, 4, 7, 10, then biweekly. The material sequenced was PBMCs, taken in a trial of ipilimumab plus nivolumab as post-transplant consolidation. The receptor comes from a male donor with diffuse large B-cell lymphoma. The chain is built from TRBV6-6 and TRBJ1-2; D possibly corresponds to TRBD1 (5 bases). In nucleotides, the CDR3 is TGTGCCAGCACGTCAGGGACCCTCAACTATGGCTACACCTTC. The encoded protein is CASTSGTLNYGYTF.